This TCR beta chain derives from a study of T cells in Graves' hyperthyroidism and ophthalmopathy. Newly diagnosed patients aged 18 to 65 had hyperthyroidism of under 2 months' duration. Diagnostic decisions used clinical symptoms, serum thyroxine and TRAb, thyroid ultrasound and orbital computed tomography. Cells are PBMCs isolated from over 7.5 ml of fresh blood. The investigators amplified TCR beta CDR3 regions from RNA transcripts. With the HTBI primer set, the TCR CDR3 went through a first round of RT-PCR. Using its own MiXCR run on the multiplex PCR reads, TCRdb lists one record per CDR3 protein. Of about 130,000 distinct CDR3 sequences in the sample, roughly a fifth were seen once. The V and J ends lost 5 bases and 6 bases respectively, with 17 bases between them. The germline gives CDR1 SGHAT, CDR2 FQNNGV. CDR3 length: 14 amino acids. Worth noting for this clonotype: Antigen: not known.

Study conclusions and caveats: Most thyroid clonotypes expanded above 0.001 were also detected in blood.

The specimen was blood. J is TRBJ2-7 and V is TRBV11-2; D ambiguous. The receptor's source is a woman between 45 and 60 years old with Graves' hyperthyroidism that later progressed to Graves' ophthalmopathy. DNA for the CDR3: TGTGCCAGCAGCGCCCCCTTAGCCGGTAGCGAGCAGTACTTC. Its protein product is CASSAPLAGSEQYF.